This is a list of T cell receptor beta chains from one sample in a study of cytomegalovirus exposure and HLA in healthy donors. The method was immunoSEQ multiplex PCR; TCRdb's version includes in-frame clones alone and lacks a portion of them. The data hold 95,000 to 100,000 clones, with under 80% observed a single time. The sequenced sample consisted of PBMCs. The receptor source for this set is a man in his forties in good health and CMV-seronegative. Each CDR3 is given with its conserved first and last residue. The D gene is left open where the match is weak. Clone size is shown for a subset of rows, as once, few, many or a class of expanded clone.

CDR3	DNA	V	size	D	J
CASIEQGAAKNIQYF	TGTGCCAGCATCGAACAGGGGGCGGCCAAAAACATTCAGTACTTC	TRBV2	.	TRBD1	TRBJ2-4
CASSLGAGGSLEQYF	TGTGCCAGCAGCTTGGGTGCGGGGGGCTCACTGGAGCAGTACTTC	TRBV5-4	.	TRBD2	TRBJ2-5
CASSPRGGEKLFF	TGTGCCAGCTCACCACGAGGTGGAGAAAAACTGTTTTTT	TRBV18	.	.	TRBJ1-4
CSVLVADLRTGELFF	TGCAGCGTTTTAGTCGCAGACCTTCGGACTGGGGAGCTGTTTTTT	TRBV29-1	.	.	TRBJ2-2
CASSVGLELNTGELFF	TGTGCCAGCAGCGTAGGCCTAGAATTGAACACCGGGGAGCTGTTTTTT	TRBV9	.	.	TRBJ2-2
CASRRDSAQGAQYF	TGTGCCAGCAGAAGGGACAGCGCCCAAGGGGCGCAGTATTTT	TRBV7-3	.	TRBD1	TRBJ2-3
CASSDLAGGTDTQYF	TGTGCCAGCAGTGACCTAGCGGGGGGGACAGATACGCAGTATTTT	TRBV2	few	TRBD2	TRBJ2-3
CASSDSLSGVTHGGYTF	TGTGCCAGCAGTGACTCCCTGAGCGGGGTTACCCATGGTGGCTACACCTTC	TRBV2	.	.	TRBJ1-2
CASSPPWSRAEQYF	TGTGCCAGCTCCCCACCTTGGTCGAGGGCCGAGCAGTACTTC	TRBV18	.	.	TRBJ2-7
CAIRAPGVNTEAFF	TGTGCCATCAGGGCTCCGGGAGTGAACACTGAAGCTTTCTTT	TRBV10-3	once	.	TRBJ1-1
CASSRQGSKETQYF	TGTGCCAGCAGCCGACAGGGATCAAAAGAGACCCAGTACTTC	TRBV7-8	.	TRBD1	TRBJ2-5
CASTGHTNYGYTF	TGCGCCAGCACGGGACACACAAACTATGGCTACACCTTC	TRBV10-2	.	.	TRBJ1-2
CASSYLRESSGNTIYF	TGTGCCAGCAGTTACTTGAGGGAGAGCTCTGGAAACACCATATATTTT	TRBV6-5	.	.	TRBJ1-3
CASSLRPLEGNQPQHF	TGTGCCAGCAGCTTACGGCCCCTCGAGGGCAATCAGCCCCAGCATTTT	TRBV7-2	.	.	TRBJ1-5
CASSPEAGVRTQYF	TGTGCCAGCAGCCCAGAAGCAGGCGTAAGGACCCAGTACTTC	TRBV7-2	.	.	TRBJ2-5
CASRRGDYTF	TGTGCCAGCCGGAGGGGTGACTACACCTTC	TRBV2	.	.	TRBJ1-2
CASSQDEEGTQYF	TGCGCCAGCAGCCAAGACGAGGAAGGGACCCAGTACTTC	TRBV4-3	.	.	TRBJ2-5
CASSLSRYTEAFF	TGTGCCAGCAGCTTAAGCAGGTACACTGAAGCTTTCTTT	TRBV11-2	once	.	TRBJ1-1
CASSPGQGIYNEQFF	TGTGCCAGCTCACCCGGACAGGGAATTTACAATGAGCAGTTCTTC	TRBV18	.	TRBD1	TRBJ2-1
CASSATEGNTIYF	TGTGCCAGTAGTGCGACTGAGGGAAACACCATATATTTT	TRBV19	few	.	TRBJ1-3
CAWSIRVPGELFF	TGTGCCTGGAGTATTCGGGTTCCCGGGGAGCTGTTTTTT	TRBV30	.	.	TRBJ2-2
CASSLDGQTSNQPQHF	TGTGCCAGCAGCTTGGACGGACAGACTAGCAATCAGCCCCAGCATTTT	TRBV5-4	.	.	TRBJ1-5
CASSSGRGQETQYF	TGCGCCAGCAGCTCTGGGCGGGGACAAGAGACCCAGTACTTC	TRBV5-1	few	.	TRBJ2-5
CASSQGLAGYNEQFF	TGTGCCAGCAGCCAAGGACTAGCGGGCTACAATGAGCAGTTCTTC	TRBV7-2	.	TRBD2	TRBJ2-1
CASSEQITNSPLHF	TGTGCCAGCAGTGAACAGATTACCAATTCACCCCTCCACTTT	TRBV2	.	.	TRBJ1-6
CASSFDRGQGQPQHF	TGTGCCAGCAGCTTTGATAGGGGGCAGGGTCAGCCCCAGCATTTT	TRBV7-2	.	TRBD1	TRBJ1-5
CASSYGTIKGETQYF	TGTGCCAGCAGCTATGGGACTATAAAAGGAGAGACCCAGTACTTC	TRBV7-2	.	TRBD2	TRBJ2-5
CSSSLALAGGVSYNEQFF	TGTTCCAGCAGCTTAGCTTTAGCGGGGGGGGTCTCCTACAATGAGCAGTTCTTC	TRBV7-9	.	TRBD2	TRBJ2-1
CASSHTTGMGLGQFF	TGTGCCAGCAGTCACACGACAGGGATGGGTCTAGGGCAGTTCTTC	TRBV28	.	TRBD1	TRBJ2-1
CASSEFSGATNEKLFF	TGTGCCAGCAGTGAATTCTCAGGCGCAACTAATGAAAAACTGTTTTTT	TRBV6-1	.	.	TRBJ1-4
CARGGVGSRDTQYF	TGTGCCAGGGGGGGGGTGGGTAGTCGGGATACGCAGTATTTT	TRBV2	.	TRBD2	TRBJ2-3
CASSYSIGTQYF	TGTGCCAGCAGTTACTCGATCGGGACCCAGTACTTC	TRBV6-5	.	.	TRBJ2-5
CASSLSRLAGGKETQYF	TGTGCCAGCAGCTTATCCCGGCTAGCGGGGGGAAAAGAGACCCAGTACTTC	TRBV7-7	.	TRBD2	TRBJ2-5
CASSRGGTGTDTQYF	TGTGCCAGCAGCCGAGGGGGGACAGGCACAGATACGCAGTATTTT	TRBV5-4	few	.	TRBJ2-3
CSGYRGRAEAFF	TGCAGCGGGTACAGGGGTAGGGCTGAAGCTTTCTTT	TRBV29-1	.	TRBD1	TRBJ1-1
CASFGGPPTDTQYF	TGCGCCAGCTTCGGGGGGCCCCCAACAGATACGCAGTATTTT	TRBV5-1	.	.	TRBJ2-3
CASRSSGGASNEQFF	TGTGCCAGCAGATCTAGCGGGGGGGCTTCCAATGAGCAGTTCTTC	TRBV6-1	few	TRBD2	TRBJ2-1
CASSLGEDRESFF	TGCGCCAGCAGCTTGGGTGAAGACAGGGAGTCTTTCTTT	TRBV5-1	few	TRBD1	TRBJ1-1
CASSLPSTDTQYF	TGTGCCAGCAGCTTGCCTAGCACAGATACGCAGTATTTT	TRBV5-6	.	.	TRBJ2-3
CASSPPSGGGTGELFF	TGTGCCAGCTCACCACCCAGCGGGGGAGGGACCGGGGAGCTGTTTTTT	TRBV18	.	TRBD2	TRBJ2-2
CASSQEPGGGIQYF	TGCGCCAGCAGCCAAGAACCTGGAGGAGGAATTCAGTACTTC	TRBV4-3	.	.	TRBJ2-4
CASSRGIGTNEKLFF	TGTGCCAGCAGCAGGGGTATAGGAACTAATGAAAAACTGTTTTTT	TRBV28	.	.	TRBJ1-4
CASRGTENQPQHF	TGTGCCAGCAGGGGGACAGAAAATCAGCCCCAGCATTTT	TRBV2	.	TRBD1	TRBJ1-5
CASTALRNSPLHF	TGTGCCAGCACCGCCCTCAGGAATTCACCCCTCCACTTT	TRBV25-1	.	.	TRBJ1-6
CASRGLGLNSPLHF	TGTGCCAGCAGGGGGCTAGGGCTTAATTCACCCCTCCACTTT	TRBV28	.	.	TRBJ1-6
CASSLGPGLAGGGETQYF	TGTGCCAGCAGCCTAGGCCCGGGACTAGCGGGGGGGGGAGAGACCCAGTACTTC	TRBV11-2	.	TRBD2	TRBJ2-5
CARSFRGHPGQGAGSTPSNAEAFF	TGTGCCAGAAGCTTTCGAGGCCACCCGGGACAGGGGGCGGGGAGTACGCCTTCCAACGCTGAAGCTTTCTTT	TRBV5-3	once	TRBD1	TRBJ1-1
CASSGDNTDTQYF	TGCGCCAGCAGCGGTGACAACACAGATACGCAGTATTTT	TRBV5-1	.	.	TRBJ2-3
CASSLSDRPLHEQFF	TGTGCCAGCAGCTTGTCGGACAGACCCTTACATGAGCAGTTCTTC	TRBV5-4	.	.	TRBJ2-1
CASSASAGYNEQFF	TGTGCCAGCTCAGCCTCCGCGGGGTACAATGAGCAGTTCTTC	TRBV18	once	.	TRBJ2-1
CASSQGTPGANVLTF	TGTGCCAGCAGCCAGGGTACCCCTGGGGCCAACGTCCTGACTTTC	TRBV11-2	.	.	TRBJ2-6
CASSDSGAVSYNEQFF	TGTGCCAGCAGTGACTCTGGAGCGGTCTCCTACAATGAGCAGTTCTTC	TRBV6-4	.	.	TRBJ2-1
CASSLALAGAWDTQYF	TGTGCCAGCAGCTTAGCACTAGCGGGGGCGTGGGATACGCAGTATTTT	TRBV7-9	few	TRBD2	TRBJ2-3